The TCR beta chain described here comes from a study of high-grade serous ovarian cancer treatment subgroups. At the level of the study: On average, roughly 15,000 reads and several thousand unique TCR beta rearrangements were obtained per sample.

Clones were sequenced by immunoSEQ multiplex PCR, and TCRdb holds only the in-frame ones, with some missing. Among around 27,000 clones listed, about 86% were seen once. Remarks on this clone: Antigen: not known.

Tumor tissue was taken before any definitive surgery or chemotherapy was given. Study conclusions and caveats: Repertoire analysis covered CDR3 alone, not CDR1 or CDR2. TCR relatedness rose with neoantigen level and trended with mutation load.

Sequencing input: tumor tissue. The sequence derives from a human donor with high-grade serous ovarian cancer.

Written as DNA, the CDR3 is TGTGCCTGGAGAGGTACAGGGGGCCAAGAGACCCAGTACTTC. This codes for CAWRGTGGQETQYF. The rearrangement uses TRBV30 and TRBJ2-5, with 8 bases fitting TRBD1. Germline V gives CDR1 GTSNPN, CDR2 SVGIG (reference sequence). This CDR3 is built from 14 residues. Trimming took 3 bases from V and 1 from J; bases not matched to a gene: 4. Drawing the rest from reference TRBV30 and TRBJ2-5, the complete variable domain is SQTIHQWPATLVQPVGSPLSLECTVEGTSNPNLYWYRQAAGRGLQLLFYSVGIGQISSEVPQNLSASRPQDRQFILSSKKLLLSDSGFYLCAWRGTGGQETQYFGPGTRLLVL.